These 15 T cell receptor beta chains originate from one sample sequenced in a study of vaccination and CD4 T cells after COVID-19. Their specific antigens are unknown. Sequencing of DNA taken from cultured CD4+ T cells relied on the Oncomine TCR Beta short-read assay. TCRdb redid the calling of the PCR reads with MiXCR, one entry per CDR3 protein. The data contain more than 15,000 distinct CDR3 sequences, less than 35% of them seen just once; the ten biggest clones take up 15% to 18%. Treatment: roughly 10-day PBMC culture with coronavirus spike peptide pools or control peptides (ViraFEST assay). The source material was cultured CD4+ T cells from blood. The receptor set was obtained from a human donor with COVID-19.

The rearrangement links TRBV28 to TRBJ1-2, with D possibly TRBD1 on 5 matching bases. Germline CDR1 is MDHEN and CDR2 is SYDVKM. The CDR3 length is 13 residues. V lost 7 bases and J lost 8, with 17 bases in between. CDR3 residues: CASTPRGLWGYTF. In nucleotides, the CDR3 is TGTGCCAGCACCCCGCGGGGGTTGTGGGGCTACACCTTC.

The chain is built from TRBV30 and TRBJ1-1; perhaps TRBD1 as D (6 bases). V was cut by 3 bases and J by 4 bases, with 12 bases left in between. Germline CDR1 is GTSNPN and CDR2 is SVGIG (reference sequence). The CDR3 has 13 residues. This chain's CDR3 is CAWRVGGRTEAFF. The DNA for the CDR3 is TGTGCCTGGAGGGTAGGGGGACGCACTGAAGCTTTCTTT.

This chain uses TRBV20-1 with TRBJ1-4, with 7 bases matching TRBD1. The junction had 7 bases not matched to a gene; V was cut back by 2 bases and J by 7 bases. CDR1 and CDR2 (germline): DFQATT, SNEGSKA (reference sequence). The CDR3 contains 14 residues. The CDR3 DNA follows: TGCAGTGCTAGATCCTCGGACAGGTTTGAAAAACTGTTTTTT. It codes for CSARSSDRFEKLFF.

The chain is built from TRBV6-1 and TRBJ1-6; the D gene is possibly TRBD1 (6 bases). Germline V gives CDR1 MNHNS, CDR2 SASEGT. The CDR3 has 15 residues. V was cut by 6 bases and J by 6 bases, with 15 bases left in between. The CDR3 region has the DNA TGTGCCAGCAGGTTCCGGGGGCTCGGTAATTCACCCCTCCACTTT. It is translated as CASRFRGLGNSPLHF.

This clonotype was seen a handful of times. V gene TRBV6-2 or TRBV6-3 combines with J gene TRBJ1-5, with 7 bases identical to TRBD1. The V gene end was trimmed by 6 bases and the J gene end by 0 bases; junction bases not matched to a gene: 8. The length of the CDR3 is 16 residues. CDR1 MNHEY and CDR2 SVGEGT come from the germline V gene. The CDR3 DNA sequence: TGTGCCAGCAGATATAACCAGGGGGATAGCAATCAGCCCCAGCATTTT. Its protein is CASRYNQGDSNQPQHF.

V is TRBV20-1 and J is TRBJ2-7; 7 nucleotides line up with TRBD1. J lost 2 bases, V lost 8 bases, and 12 bases had no gene match. Germline CDR1 reads DFQATT; CDR2 reads SNEGSKA (reference sequence). CDR3 length: 14 amino acids. The CDR3 DNA sequence: TGCAGTCCCTTCCCTGGGGACAGTACCTACGAGCAGTACTTC. This encodes CSPFPGDSTYEQYF.

The V gene is TRBV6-1, the J gene TRBJ2-7; maybe TRBD1 (6 bases). Germline loops: CDR1 MNHNS, CDR2 SASEGT. This CDR3 spans 13 amino acids. Trimming stripped 9 bases from V and 0 bases from J, with 12 bases between. CDR3 region: CASQGPPSYEQYF. The CDR3, as DNA: TGTGCCAGTCAGGGGCCACCCTCCTACGAGCAGTACTTC.

The chain links TRBV6-1 to TRBJ2-3, with a tentative D call TRBD2 (6 bases). The germline gives CDR1 MNHNS, CDR2 SASEGT. V was pared by 5 bases and J by 1 base, with 13 bases between. This CDR3 region has 15 residues. The CDR3 is CASSLPASGTDTQYF. The CDR3 DNA reads as TGTGCCAGCAGTCTCCCGGCTAGCGGCACAGATACGCAGTATTTT.

CDR3 amino acids: CASSPTGTGTETQYF. The CDR3 DNA sequence: TGCGCCAGCAGCCCAACCGGGACAGGGACAGAGACCCAGTACTTC. V usage is TRBV4-1 and J usage is TRBJ2-5, with TRBD1 matching 9 bases. In germline, CDR1 is MGHRA, CDR2 YSYEKL. The CDR3 length is 15 residues. V lost 4 bases, J lost 4 bases, and 7 bases stayed unmatched.

The rearrangement links TRBV28 to TRBJ1-1, with 7 bases that match TRBD1. Losses at the gene ends were 6 bases for V and 0 bases for J; bases not matched to a gene: 13. CDR1 MDHEN and CDR2 SYDVKM come from the germline V gene. This CDR3 region has 17 residues. The CDR3: CASRPGGRGFMNTEAFF. CDR3 nucleotides: TGTGCCAGCAGACCAGGGGGGAGGGGCTTCATGAACACTGAAGCTTTCTTT. The whole variable domain, filled in from reference TRBV28 and TRBJ1-1, reads DVKVTQSSRYLVKRTGEKVFLECVQDMDHENMFWYRQDPGLGLRLIYFSYDVKMKEKGDIPEGYSVSREKKERFSLILESASTNQTSMYLCASRPGGRGFMNTEAFFGQGTRLTVV.

This chain connects TRBV19 to TRBJ2-5; D gene unclear. The DNA end lines up better with TRBJ2-7; the J call may be wrong. This CDR3 comprises 15 residues. Germline assignment: CDR1 LNHDA and CDR2 SQIVND (reference sequence). Written as DNA, the CDR3 is TGTGCCAGTAGTATGATCGGGCAGACCCACTACGAGCAGTACTTC. Protein: CASSMIGQTHYEQYF.

This clonotype is labeled as medium-sized. This chain's CDR3 is CSVGTGVYQPQHF. The DNA of the CDR3 is TGCAGTGTAGGGACAGGGGTGTATCAGCCCCAGCATTTT. The V and J genes are TRBV20-1 and TRBJ1-5; TRBD1 aligns across 10 bases. Trimming at V came to 7 bases and at J to 5 bases, leaving 5 bases not matched to a gene. The CDR3 runs to 13 residues. The germline V gene has CDR1 DFQATT and CDR2 SNEGSKA (reference sequence).

The gene calls are TRBV19 and TRBJ2-3, with 9 bases that match TRBD1. Per the germline V gene, CDR1 is LNHDA and CDR2 is SQIVND (reference sequence). This CDR3 spans 14 amino acids. Trimming at V came to 4 bases and at J to 4 bases, leaving 3 bases not matched to a gene. This chain's CDR3 is CASSKGQGPDTQYF. The CDR3, as DNA: TGTGCCAGTAGTAAGGGACAGGGTCCAGATACGCAGTATTTT.

This sequence joins TRBV28 and TRBJ1-4; a weak D match, TRBD1 (5 bases). Germline lookup yields CDR1 MDHEN and CDR2 SYDVKM. The CDR3 is made up of 15 amino acids. V was pared by 1 base and J by 8 bases, with 14 bases between. In DNA form, the CDR3 reads TGTGCCAGCAGTTTATCCCAGGGTGGTCAGGAAAAACTGTTTTTT. Encoded protein: CASSLSQGGQEKLFF.

This clonotype was found a few times. The chain uses TRBV28 and TRBJ1-2; 9 bases fit TRBD1. V gave up 5 bases and J gave up 7 bases; unmatched junction bases: 14. Germline V CDR1 and CDR2: MDHEN, SYDVKM. The CDR3 has 16 residues. The CDR3 bases are TGTGCCAGCAGTGCCCCCGGGACAGGGTATACGAGTGGCTACACCTTC. Protein: CASSAPGTGYTSGYTF.